This T cell receptor (beta chain) emerged from a study of cytomegalovirus exposure and HLA in healthy donors. Concerning this clone: The antigen is undetermined.

From germline, CDR1 is SGHVS and CDR2 FNYEAQ. CDR3 length equals 13 residues. Between the trimmed V and J ends, which lost 1 base and 2 bases, there was a span of 6 bases. General study findings and limits: Using a false discovery rate of 0.05, a later analysis showed that 16,951 TCR beta sequences were associated with HLA alleles. Per published accounts, TCR beta sequences correctly predicted the HLA-A and HLA-B alleles of most subjects.

PCR amplification relied on 60 Vbeta primers (plus 13 Jbeta primers). Measured with immunoSEQ multiplex PCR; TCRdb has only the in-frame clones, and not every one. The sample has around 130,000 clones, under 90% seen once. The chain uses TRBV7-6 and TRBJ2-7; D unresolved. Sequenced material: PBMCs. This TCR was sampled from a woman in her thirties or forties in good health and CMV-seronegative. The CDR3 DNA is TGTGCCAGCAGCTTAGAGAGGCCCTACGAGCAGTACTTC. Translated, it gives CASSLERPYEQYF.